The rows below give T cell receptor beta chains drawn from one sample of a study of OX40 agonist ivuxolimab in advanced cancers. Sequencing used immunoSEQ multiplex PCR; TCRdb keeps in-frame clones, though not all of them. The sample lists about 83,000 clones, approximately 85% occurring once. The specimen was CD4+ or CD8+ T cells sorted from blood, collected in a trial of the OX40 agonist ivuxolimab. The receptors stem from an adult with an advanced solid tumor such as melanoma, head and neck, liver or kidney cancer. The CDR3 runs from the conserved cysteine through the conserved F or W. The order of the fields is D gene, J gene, V gene, clone size, CDR3 DNA, CDR3 protein. The D gene is left open where the match is weak. Some rows have no size entry. The others give once, few or many, or a class for an expanded clone.

>NA|TRBJ1-5|TRBV2|NA
TGTGCCAGCAGTGTGACGGCTAGCAATCAGCCCCAGCATTTT
CASSVTASNQPQHF
>NA|TRBJ2-3|TRBV7-9|once
TGTGCCAGCAAAGGGCGGGGAGCTAGCACAGATACGCAGTATTTT
CASKGRGASTDTQYF
>NA|TRBJ2-5|TRBV12-5|NA
TGTGCTAGTGGTTCCCGGGGGGCCGAGGGGACCCAGTACTTC
CASGSRGAEGTQYF
>TRBD2|TRBJ2-7|TRBV11-2|NA
TGTGCCAGCAGCTTAGACGTTCCGGGGGGGGCACGAACCTACGAGCAGTACTTC
CASSLDVPGGARTYEQYF
>NA|TRBJ1-2|TRBV30|NA
TGTGCCGGACTAAAAACTAGGGACTACCTGGGCTACACCTTC
CAGLKTRDYLGYTF
>NA|TRBJ2-3|TRBV29-1|once
TGCAGCGTTGAAGGGATATGGGATCTTACGCAGTATTTT
CSVEGIWDLTQYF
>NA|TRBJ2-5|TRBV4-2|NA
TGTGCCAGCAGCCCCGGGCCATCATCCCAAGAGACCCAGTACTTC
CASSPGPSSQETQYF
>NA|TRBJ2-3|TRBV7-2|NA
TGTGCCAGCAGCCAAGTCGGGGGTCCTTTTAGCACAGATACGCAGTATTTT
CASSQVGGPFSTDTQYF
>TRBD1|TRBJ1-6|TRBV19|few
TGTGCCAGTAGTACCAGACAGGGCGCATCACCCCTCCACTTT
CASSTRQGASPLHF
>TRBD2|TRBJ2-2|TRBV6-5|NA
TGTGCCAGCACTAAAGCGGGGACGAACACCGGGGAGCTGTTTTTT
CASTKAGTNTGELFF
>TRBD1|TRBJ2-7|TRBV6-4|NA
TGTGCCAGCAGCCCCGGACAGGGAAACTACGAGCAGTACTTC
CASSPGQGNYEQYF
>NA|TRBJ2-5|TRBV5-1|NA
TGCGCCAGCAGCCGGATGAGGGGGGGGGCAGAGGAGACCCAGTACTTC
CASSRMRGGAEETQYF
>NA|TRBJ2-5|TRBV10-3|NA
TGTGCCATCAGTCCAGGGGAGAGGGAGACCCAGTACTTC
CAISPGERETQYF
>TRBD1|TRBJ1-4|TRBV5-1|once
TGCGCCAGCAGCCGGGACAGCACAAATGAAAAACTGTTTTTT
CASSRDSTNEKLFF
>NA|TRBJ2-5|TRBV11-1|NA
TGTGCCAGCAGCTCCCTAGCGGAGACCCAGTACTTC
CASSSLAETQYF
>TRBD2|TRBJ2-1|TRBV5-5|NA
TGTGCCAGCAGCTTCTTGGCGGGGGGCAATGAGCAGTTCTTC
CASSFLAGGNEQFF
>TRBD1|TRBJ2-2|TRBV2|NA
TGTGCCAGCAGGGACAGGGGATTATCCGGGGAGCTGTTTTTT
CASRDRGLSGELFF
>TRBD2|TRBJ2-1|TRBV19|NA
TGTGCCAGTACTAGCGGGGGTACTGGCTACAATGAGCAGTTCTTC
CASTSGGTGYNEQFF
>TRBD1|TRBJ2-2|TRBV2|NA
TGTGCCAGCGTCCGGGACAGGGTTAATTCGAACACCGGGGAGCTGTTTTTT
CASVRDRVNSNTGELFF
>NA|TRBJ2-7|TRBV5-6|NA
TGTGCCAGCAGCCCGGACCGGGATTTAGAGCAGTACTTC
CASSPDRDLEQYF
>NA|TRBJ1-5|TRBV4-2|NA
TGTGCCAGCAGCCAAGATGTACAGGTTAATAGCAATCAGCCCCAGCATTTT
CASSQDVQVNSNQPQHF
>NA|TRBJ1-2|TRBV7-2|NA
TGTGCCAGCAGCCCCGGAGGGTGGGGATATGGCTACACCTTC
CASSPGGWGYGYTF
>NA|TRBJ2-7|TRBV12-5|NA
TGTGCTTCCGGGCTCCGCTCCTACGAGCAGTACTTC
CASGLRSYEQYF
>NA|TRBJ2-1|TRBV18|once
TGTGCCAGCTCACCACAACTCCAGACGAGTATGAATGAGCAGTTCTTC
CASSPQLQTSMNEQFF
>TRBD2|TRBJ2-3|TRBV9|once
TGTGCCAGCAGTGGGGAGAAAAGCGGGGCAACATCGTGGGCAGATACGCAGTATTTT
CASSGEKSGATSWADTQYF
>NA|TRBJ2-5|TRBV7-9|NA
TGTGCCAGCAGCCAACAGGGTGGCCAAGAGACCCAGTACTTC
CASSQQGGQETQYF
>NA|TRBJ1-2|TRBV6-6|NA
TGTGCCAGCATCGTATCAGGGGTTGTCAACTATGGCTACACCTTC
CASIVSGVVNYGYTF
>NA|TRBJ2-1|TRBV29-1|few
TGCAGCGTTGAAAAGGGAAGGAATGGGAATGAGCAGTTCTTC
CSVEKGRNGNEQFF
>NA|TRBJ2-7|TRBV7-9|NA
TGTGCCAGCAGCTTAGTTGGCGAGCAGTACTTC
CASSLVGEQYF
>TRBD1|TRBJ1-2|TRBV9|NA
TGTGCCAGCAGCGTTTCGGGACAGGTTCACGGTGGCTACACCTTC
CASSVSGQVHGGYTF
>TRBD2|TRBJ2-4|TRBV5-1|NA
TGCGCCAGCAGCCACACTAGCGGGGGCGATCTAGCCAAAAACATTCAGTACTTC
CASSHTSGGDLAKNIQYF
>NA|TRBJ2-2|TRBV5-1|NA
TGCGCCAGCAGCGTAGTCGGACGGCTGAACACCGGGGAGCTGTTTTTT
CASSVVGRLNTGELFF
>NA|TRBJ1-3|TRBV9|NA
TGTGCCAGCAGCCCGACAGTGGACAGCTCTGGAAACACCATATATTTT
CASSPTVDSSGNTIYF
>NA|TRBJ1-3|TRBV11-2|NA
TGTGCCAGCAGCGCGTCAAGTTTTTCTGGAAACACCATATATTTT
CASSASSFSGNTIYF
>NA|TRBJ2-2|TRBV6-6|NA
TGTGCCAGCAGTTACTCCACAGGGTTGGGCACCGGGGAGCTGTTTTTT
CASSYSTGLGTGELFF
>NA|TRBJ1-6|TRBV18|NA
TGTGCCAGCTCACCCGGACAGCAGTATAATTCACCCCTCCACTTT
CASSPGQQYNSPLHF
>NA|TRBJ1-1|TRBV10-2|NA
TGCGCCAGCAGTTGGATAGAAGGCACTGAAGCTTTCTTT
CASSWIEGTEAFF
>NA|TRBJ2-5|TRBV30|NA
TGTGCCTGGAGTGAACTACCTAGCCAAGAGACCCAGTACTTC
CAWSELPSQETQYF
>NA|TRBJ1-5|TRBV5-8|NA
TGTGCCAGCAGCTTTTTTACAGTCAATCAGCCCCAGCATTTT
CASSFFTVNQPQHF
>TRBD1|TRBJ1-6|TRBV2|NA
TGTGCCAGCACCTCCGGACAGGGAAATTCACCCCTCCACTTT
CASTSGQGNSPLHF
>TRBD2|TRBJ2-3|TRBV5-4|NA
TGTGCCAGCAGCACCCCTAGCGGGGGTGGAGATACGCAGTATTTT
CASSTPSGGGDTQYF
>TRBD1|TRBJ1-1|TRBV11-1|NA
TGTGCCAGCACCGAGAGGGGACAGGGCGGGATGAGGAACACTGAAGCTTTCTTT
CASTERGQGGMRNTEAFF
>NA|TRBJ2-7|TRBV6-1|NA
TGTGCCAGCAGCCTTCCCTTCAGCTCCTACGAGCAGTACTTC
CASSLPFSSYEQYF
>NA|TRBJ2-1|TRBV5-6|NA
TGTGCCAGCAGCTTGGACAGGGCCTACAATGAGCAGTTCTTC
CASSLDRAYNEQFF
>TRBD1|TRBJ1-1|TRBV5-8|NA
TGTGCCAGCAGCTTTGGACAGGCAGACACTGAAGCTTTCTTT
CASSFGQADTEAFF
>NA|TRBJ2-2|TRBV11-2|NA
TGTGCCAGCAGGGAGCAGGCCAACGGGGAGCTGTTTTTT
CASREQANGELFF
>NA|TRBJ1-6|TRBV6-6|NA
TGTGCCAGCAGTTACTCCCAGGGTAATTCACCCCTCCACTTT
CASSYSQGNSPLHF
>TRBD1|TRBJ2-7|TRBV30|NA
TGTGCCTATTCGGGACAGGGTTACGAGCAGTACTTC
CAYSGQGYEQYF
>NA|TRBJ2-7|TRBV10-1|NA
TGCGCCAGCAGAGGGGCCCTAAGGGAGTCAATATACGAGCAGTACTTC
CASRGALRESIYEQYF
>NA|TRBJ2-6|TRBV6-4|NA
TGTGCCAGCAGTGAGCATTATACTGGGGCCAACGTCCTGACTTTC
CASSEHYTGANVLTF
>NA|TRBJ1-1|TRBV10-3|NA
TGTGCCGCACAAGGACAGCCGAACACTGAAGCTTTCTTT
CAAQGQPNTEAFF
>TRBD2|TRBJ2-2|TRBV7-7|NA
TGTGCCAGCAGCGTTAGCGGGGGGCGCACCGGGGAGCTGTTTTTT
CASSVSGGRTGELFF
>NA|TRBJ1-2|TRBV18|NA
TGTGCCAGCTCACCACCAGAGGGTAGAAGTGGGTATGGCTACACCTTC
CASSPPEGRSGYGYTF
>TRBD1|TRBJ2-7|TRBV6-6|once
TGTGCCAGCAGGCCCGGGACAGGGGGGTCATACGAGCAGTACTTC
CASRPGTGGSYEQYF
>NA|TRBJ2-3|TRBV11-2|NA
TGTGCCAGCAGCTTAGCTGCAGGGAGAGGGGCAGATACGCAGTATTTT
CASSLAAGRGADTQYF
>NA|TRBJ2-1|TRBV12-5|NA
TGTGCTAGTGGTTTGGTAGGTCTCGGGTCAAATGAGCAGTTCTTC
CASGLVGLGSNEQFF
>NA|TRBJ2-2|TRBV5-1|NA
TGCGCCAGCAGCTTGAACAATCAAGCCGCCGGGGAGCTGTTTTTT
CASSLNNQAAGELFF
>NA|TRBJ2-7|TRBV29-1|NA
TGCAGCGTTCTACCAGACGCCCTTAGCGGCGAGCAGTACTTC
CSVLPDALSGEQYF
>NA|TRBJ1-1|TRBV19|NA
TGTGCCAGTAGTCTGGCAAAGAACACTGAAGCTTTCTTT
CASSLAKNTEAFF
>NA|TRBJ1-2|TRBV6-4|NA
TGTGCCAGCAGTGCACTAACACACGGAAAGACCTATGGCTACACCTTC
CASSALTHGKTYGYTF